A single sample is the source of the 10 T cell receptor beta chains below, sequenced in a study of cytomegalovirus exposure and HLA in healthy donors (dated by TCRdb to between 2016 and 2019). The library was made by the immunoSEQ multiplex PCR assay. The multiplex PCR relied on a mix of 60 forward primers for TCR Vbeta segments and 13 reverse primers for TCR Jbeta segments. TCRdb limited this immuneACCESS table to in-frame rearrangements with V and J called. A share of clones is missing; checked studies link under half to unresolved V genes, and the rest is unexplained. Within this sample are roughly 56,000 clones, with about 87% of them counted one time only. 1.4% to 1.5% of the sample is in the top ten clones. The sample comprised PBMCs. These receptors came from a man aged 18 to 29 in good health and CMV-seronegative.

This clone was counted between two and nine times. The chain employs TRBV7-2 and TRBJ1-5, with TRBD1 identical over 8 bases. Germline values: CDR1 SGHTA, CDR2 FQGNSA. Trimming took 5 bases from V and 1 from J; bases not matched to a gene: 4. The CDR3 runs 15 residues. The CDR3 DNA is TGTGCCAGCAGCCTGAGACAGGGGAGCAATCAGCCCCAGCATTTT. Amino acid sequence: CASSLRQGSNQPQHF. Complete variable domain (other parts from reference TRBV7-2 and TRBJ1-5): GAGVSQSPSNKVTEKGKDVELRCDPISGHTALYWYRQSLGQGLEFLIYFQGNSAPDKSGLPSDRFSAERTGGSVSTLTIQRTQQEDSAVYLCASSLRQGSNQPQHFGDGTRLSIL.

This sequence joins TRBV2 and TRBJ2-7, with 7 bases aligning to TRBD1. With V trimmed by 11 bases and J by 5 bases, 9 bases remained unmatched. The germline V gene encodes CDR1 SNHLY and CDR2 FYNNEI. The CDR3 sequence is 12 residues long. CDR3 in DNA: TGTGCCGCCACTCAGGGGGACGACGAGCAGTACTTC. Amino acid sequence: CAATQGDDEQYF.

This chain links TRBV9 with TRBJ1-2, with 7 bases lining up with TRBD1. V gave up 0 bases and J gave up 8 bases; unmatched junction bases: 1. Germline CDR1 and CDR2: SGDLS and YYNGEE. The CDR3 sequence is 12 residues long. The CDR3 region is CASSVGGGGYTF. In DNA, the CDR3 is TGTGCCAGCAGCGTAGGAGGGGGCGGCTACACCTTC.

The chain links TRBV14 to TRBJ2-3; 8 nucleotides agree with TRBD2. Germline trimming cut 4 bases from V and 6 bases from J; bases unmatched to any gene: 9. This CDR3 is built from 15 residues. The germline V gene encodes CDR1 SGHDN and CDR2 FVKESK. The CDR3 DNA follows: TGTGCCAGCAGCCGGGGCGGGGGGACCAAGGATACGCAGTATTTT. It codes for CASSRGGGTKDTQYF.

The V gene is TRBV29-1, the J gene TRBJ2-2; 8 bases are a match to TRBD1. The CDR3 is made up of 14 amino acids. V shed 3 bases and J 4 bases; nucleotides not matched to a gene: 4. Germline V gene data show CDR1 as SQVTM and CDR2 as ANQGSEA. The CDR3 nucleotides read TGCAGCGTTGACAGGGGGCTGGGCACCGGGGAGCTGTTTTTT. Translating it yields CSVDRGLGTGELFF.

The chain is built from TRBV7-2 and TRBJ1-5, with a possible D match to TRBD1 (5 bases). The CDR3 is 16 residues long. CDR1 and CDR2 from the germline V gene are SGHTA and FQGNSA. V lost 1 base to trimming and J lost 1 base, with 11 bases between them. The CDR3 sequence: CASSLDGGASNQPQHF. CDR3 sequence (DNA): TGTGCCAGCAGCTTAGATGGAGGGGCAAGCAATCAGCCCCAGCATTTT.

CDR3 loop: CASSLALPDGYTF. CDR3 bases: TGCGCCAGCAGCTTGGCGCTGCCAGATGGCTACACCTTC. The genes are TRBV5-1 and TRBJ1-2; D is unresolved. There are 13 residues in the CDR3. CDR1 SGHRS and CDR2 YFSETQ come from the germline V gene. V gave up 0 bases and J gave up 6 bases, with 9 bases separating them. The full variable domain, completed using reference TRBV5-1 and TRBJ1-2, is KAGVTQTPRYLIKTRGQQVTLSCSPISGHRSVSWYQQTPGQGLQFLFEYFSETQRNKGNFPGRFSGRQFSNSRSEMNVSTLELGDSALYLCASSLALPDGYTFGSGTRLTVV.

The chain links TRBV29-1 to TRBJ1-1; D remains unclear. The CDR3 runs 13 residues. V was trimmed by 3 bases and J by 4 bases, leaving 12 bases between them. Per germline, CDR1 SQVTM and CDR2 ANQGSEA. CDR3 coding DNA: TGCAGCGTTGAGTCCAGGCTCGGCACTGAAGCTTTCTTT. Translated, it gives CSVESRLGTEAFF.

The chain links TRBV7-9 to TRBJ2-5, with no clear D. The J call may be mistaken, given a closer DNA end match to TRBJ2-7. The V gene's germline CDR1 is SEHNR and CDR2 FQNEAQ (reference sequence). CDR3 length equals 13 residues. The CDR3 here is CASSLANRLEQYF. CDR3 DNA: TGTGCCAGCAGCTTAGCGAATAGACTCGAGCAGTACTTC.

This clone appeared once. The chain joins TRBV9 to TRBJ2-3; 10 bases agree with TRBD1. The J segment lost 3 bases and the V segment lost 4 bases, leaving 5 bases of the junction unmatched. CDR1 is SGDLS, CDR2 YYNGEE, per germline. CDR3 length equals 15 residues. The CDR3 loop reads CASSSGQGGTDTQYF. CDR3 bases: TGTGCCAGCAGCTCAGGACAGGGGGGAACAGATACGCAGTATTTT.